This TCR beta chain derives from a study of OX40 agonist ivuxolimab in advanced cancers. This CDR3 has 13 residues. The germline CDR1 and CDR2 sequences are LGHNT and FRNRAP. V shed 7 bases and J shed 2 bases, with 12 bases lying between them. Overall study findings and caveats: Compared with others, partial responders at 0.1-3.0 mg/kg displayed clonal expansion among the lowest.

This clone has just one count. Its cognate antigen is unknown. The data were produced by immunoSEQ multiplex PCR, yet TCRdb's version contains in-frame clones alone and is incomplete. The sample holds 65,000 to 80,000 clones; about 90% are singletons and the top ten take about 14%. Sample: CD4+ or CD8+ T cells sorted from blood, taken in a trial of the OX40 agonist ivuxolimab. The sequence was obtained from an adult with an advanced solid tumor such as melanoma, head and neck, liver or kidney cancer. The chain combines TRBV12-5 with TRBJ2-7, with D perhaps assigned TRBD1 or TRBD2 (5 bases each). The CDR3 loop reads CASAGTDPYEQYF. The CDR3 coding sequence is TGTGCTAGTGCAGGGACGGACCCCTACGAGCAGTACTTC.